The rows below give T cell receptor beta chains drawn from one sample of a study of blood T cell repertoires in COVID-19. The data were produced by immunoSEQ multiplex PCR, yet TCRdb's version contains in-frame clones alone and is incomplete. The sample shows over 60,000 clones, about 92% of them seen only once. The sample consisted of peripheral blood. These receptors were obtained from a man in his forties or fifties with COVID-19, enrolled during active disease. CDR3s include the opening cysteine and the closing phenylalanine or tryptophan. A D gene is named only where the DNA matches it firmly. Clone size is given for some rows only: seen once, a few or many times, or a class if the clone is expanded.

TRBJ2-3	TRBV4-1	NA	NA	CASSRGTADTQYF	TGCGCCAGCAGCCGGGGCACCGCAGATACGCAGTATTTT
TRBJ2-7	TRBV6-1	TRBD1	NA	CASSELGTVGWDEQYF	TGTGCCAGCAGTGAATTGGGGACAGTAGGGTGGGACGAGCAGTACTTC
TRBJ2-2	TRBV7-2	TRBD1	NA	CASSRTGLTGELFF	TGTGCCAGCAGCCGGACAGGGCTAACCGGGGAGCTGTTTTTT
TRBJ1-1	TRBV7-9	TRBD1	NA	CASSWTGANTEAFF	TGTGCCAGCAGCTGGACAGGGGCGAACACTGAAGCTTTCTTT
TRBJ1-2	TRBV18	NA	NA	CASSEGYPYGYTF	TGTGCCAGCTCGGAGGGGTACCCCTATGGCTACACCTTC
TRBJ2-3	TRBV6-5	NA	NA	CASSPTSLRDTQYF	TGTGCCAGCAGTCCGACTAGTCTCAGGGATACGCAGTATTTT
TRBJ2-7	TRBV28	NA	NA	CASSLSGWEQYF	TGTGCCAGCAGTTTATCAGGGTGGGAGCAGTACTTC
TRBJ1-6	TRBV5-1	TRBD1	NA	CASSLGQGDYSPLHF	TGCGCCAGCAGCTTGGGACAGGGGGATTATTCACCCCTCCACTTT
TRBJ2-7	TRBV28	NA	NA	CASSLPQGQGEQYF	TGTGCCAGCAGTTTACCGCAGGGTCAGGGCGAGCAGTACTTC
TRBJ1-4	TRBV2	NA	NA	CASSESRQGEKLFF	TGTGCCAGCAGTGAAAGCCGCCAGGGGGAAAAACTGTTTTTT
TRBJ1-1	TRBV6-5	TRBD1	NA	CASSYGTGDTEAFF	TGTGCCAGCAGTTATGGGACAGGGGACACTGAAGCTTTCTTT
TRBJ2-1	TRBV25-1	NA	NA	CASSEPGHTYNEQFF	TGTGCCAGCAGTGAACCGGGACACACCTACAATGAGCAGTTCTTC
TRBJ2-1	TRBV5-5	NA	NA	CASSNGPGFSYNEQFF	TGTGCCAGCAGCAACGGGCCGGGGTTTTCCTACAATGAGCAGTTCTTC
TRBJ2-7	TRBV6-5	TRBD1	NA	CASSPDRGGIYEQYF	TGTGCCAGCAGTCCGGACAGGGGCGGTATTTACGAGCAGTACTTC
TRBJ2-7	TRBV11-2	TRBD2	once	CASSLWGGGVDEQYF	TGTGCCAGCAGCTTATGGGGGGGAGGCGTAGACGAGCAGTACTTC
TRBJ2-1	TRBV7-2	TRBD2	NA	CASSLMSGKPYNEQFF	TGTGCCAGCAGCCTCATGAGCGGGAAGCCTTACAATGAGCAGTTCTTC
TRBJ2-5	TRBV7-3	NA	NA	CASSLSREETQYF	TGTGCCAGCAGCTTAAGCCGTGAGGAGACCCAGTACTTC
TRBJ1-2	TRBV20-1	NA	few	CSASEARDPNYGYTF	TGCAGTGCTAGTGAAGCGAGGGATCCTAACTATGGCTACACCTTC
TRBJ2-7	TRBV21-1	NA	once	CARSFGSYDEQYF	TGTGCCCGCTCTTTCGGGAGTTACGACGAGCAGTACTTC
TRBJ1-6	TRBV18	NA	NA	CASSRGGGSPLHF	TGTGCCAGCTCACGGGGAGGGGGTTCACCCCTCCACTTT
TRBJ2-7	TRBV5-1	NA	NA	CASSPEPQAYEQYF	TGCGCCAGCAGCCCCGAGCCACAGGCCTACGAGCAGTACTTC
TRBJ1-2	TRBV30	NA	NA	CAWSFDRYPNYGYTF	TGTGCCTGGAGTTTTGACAGGTACCCTAACTATGGCTACACCTTC
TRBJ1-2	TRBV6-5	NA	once	CASGSGGNDYGYTF	TGTGCCAGCGGATCAGGAGGGAACGACTATGGCTACACCTTC